This T cell receptor (beta chain) was captured by sequencing in a study of regulatory T cells in long-lasting Graves disease. The time point is: newly diagnosed GD, antithyroid drugs for less than 3 months. PBMC-extracted RNA yielded the TCR library. Points on this clonotype: One junction end disagrees with the germline gene, perhaps due to a read error.

Building of the TCR beta libraries involved iRepertoire HTBI primers and Arm-PCR of CDR3 regions. TCRdb recomputed calls from the multiplex PCR reads with MiXCR, one row per CDR3 protein. The sample lists a few hundred thousand distinct CDR3 sequences, roughly 14% seen once, with roughly 9.7% in the top ten. The CDR3 consists of 15 residues. From germline, CDR1 is LGHDT and CDR2 YNNKEL (reference sequence). The sample was also linked to a second study, of T cells in Graves' hyperthyroidism and ophthalmopathy.

This clonotype originated in a man aged 30-40 years with Graves disease. V and J are TRBV3-1 and TRBJ2-6; D unclear. Sequencing was performed on peripheral blood mononuclear cells (PBMCs), taken at new diagnosis, from a patient treated with antithyroid drugs. In DNA form, the CDR3 reads TGTGCGAGCAAGCAAGAAAGCTCTGGGGCCAACGTCCTGACTTTC. This translates into CASKQESSGANVLTF.